These 22 T cell receptor beta chains share one sample of origin, sequenced in a study of blood T cell repertoires in COVID-19. Sequencing used immunoSEQ multiplex PCR; TCRdb keeps in-frame clones, though not all of them. The repertoire holds 150,000 to 200,000 clones, about 85% seen once, with about 6.5% in the top ten. Input material: peripheral blood. Receptor source: a woman of 80 years or more in a cohort sampled during active or convalescent COVID-19.

This clone is a singleton in its sample. The V gene is TRBV18, the J gene TRBJ2-5; tentative D call: TRBD1 (5 bases). CDR1 KGHSH and CDR2 LQKENI come from the germline V gene. This CDR3 comprises 12 residues. The V gene lost 4 bases and the J gene lost 4 bases, with 7 bases spanning the gap. The CDR3 DNA follows: TGTGCCAGCTCACGCAGGGTAGAGACCCAGTACTTC. It specifies CASSRRVETQYF.

This chain joins TRBV11-3 and TRBJ2-7; 8 bases line up with TRBD2. Germline values: CDR1 SGHNT, CDR2 YENEEA. Trimming at V came to 1 base and at J to 4 bases, leaving 9 bases not matched to a gene. The CDR3 is 16 residues long. The CDR3 nucleotides are TGTGCCAGCAGCTTAGGAGGGGCTAGCGGGTTATACGAGCAGTACTTC. Protein: CASSLGGASGLYEQYF.

The V gene is TRBV19, the J gene TRBJ2-5; unclear D gene. The CDR3 extends over 12 amino acids. V was shortened by 7 bases and J by 2 bases, with 8 bases between the two germline ends. Germline V lookup: CDR1 LNHDA, CDR2 SQIVND (reference sequence). CDR3: CASTNSQETQYF. CDR3 DNA sequence: TGTGCCAGTACTAACAGTCAAGAGACCCAGTACTTC.

The CDR3 loop is CATPRVPPVETQYF. The DNA of the CDR3 is TGTGCCACCCCCCGAGTTCCGCCCGTAGAGACCCAGTACTTC. The V and J genes are TRBV19 and TRBJ2-5; D not certain. The length of the CDR3 is 14 residues. V was cut by 10 bases and J by 4 bases, with 19 bases left in between. Per germline, CDR1 LNHDA and CDR2 SQIVND (reference sequence).

The chain employs TRBV11-2 and TRBJ1-4, with TRBD1 matching 12 bases. With V trimmed by 5 bases and J by 7 bases, 5 bases remained unmatched. Germline lookup yields CDR1 SGHAT and CDR2 FQNNGV. The CDR3 runs to 15 residues. The CDR3 sequence is CASSGGTGGGEKLFF. For the CDR3, the DNA is TGTGCCAGCAGCGGGGGGACAGGGGGCGGTGAAAAACTGTTTTTT.

The chain employs TRBV3-1 (or the pseudogene TRBV3-2) and TRBJ1-5; D might be TRBD1 (6 bases). V dropped 5 bases and J dropped 1 base, with 9 bases sitting between them. The CDR3 extends over 14 amino acids. CDR1 and CDR2 (germline): LGHDT, YNNKEL (reference sequence). The CDR3 bases are TGTGCCAGCAGCTTCGGGACAAGCAATCAGCCCCAGCATTTT. Encoded protein: CASSFGTSNQPQHF.

This chain uses TRBV28 with TRBJ1-5; D unresolved. V was shortened by 2 bases and J by 2 bases, with 13 bases between the two germline ends. Germline CDR1 and CDR2: MDHEN and SYDVKM. The CDR3 length is 16 residues. The CDR3 DNA reads TGTGCCAGCAGTTTAGACTGGGTTAGCGGCAATCAGCCCCAGCATTTT. Its protein product is CASSLDWVSGNQPQHF.

CDR3: CASRGGITNTGELFF. The DNA of the CDR3 is TGTGCCAGTAGGGGAGGGATCACGAACACCGGGGAGCTGTTTTTT. This chain links TRBV19 with TRBJ2-2, with 7 bases matching TRBD2. With 6 bases clipped from V and 0 bases from J, the junction kept 4 bases outside the gene matches. Germline V gene lookup returns CDR1 LNHDA and CDR2 SQIVND (reference sequence). This CDR3 comprises 15 residues. Full variable domain (missing parts from reference TRBV19 and TRBJ2-2): DGGITQSPKYLFRKEGQNVTLSCEQNLNHDAMYWYRQDPGQGLRLIYYSQIVNDFQKGDIAEGYSVSREKKESFPLTVTSAQKNPTAFYLCASRGGITNTGELFFGEGSRLTVL.

The chain employs TRBV24-1 and TRBJ2-7, with D unclear. The CDR3 extends over 11 amino acids. Germline CDR1 and CDR2: KGHDR and SFDVKD. Deletions cut 6 bases from V and 1 base from J, with 3 bases between. The CDR3 DNA reads TGTGCCACCAGTACATCCTACGAGCAGTACTTC. Amino acid sequence: CATSTSYEQYF.

The V call is TRBV6-6, the J call TRBJ1-5; a possible D gene is TRBD1 (6 bases). This CDR3 spans 15 amino acids. The germline V and J ends were trimmed by 7 bases and 4 bases, with 17 bases remaining between them. Germline values: CDR1 MNHNY, CDR2 SVGAGI (reference sequence). The CDR3 sequence: CASTQWGGANQPQHF. The CDR3 DNA is TGTGCCAGCACCCAATGGGGGGGCGCAAATCAGCCCCAGCATTTT.

In its sample, this clone was seen once. The chain links TRBV4-3 to TRBJ1-2; tentatively, D is TRBD1 (6 bases). Trimming stripped 0 bases from V and 5 bases from J, with 16 bases between. There are 16 residues in the CDR3. Germline V gives CDR1 LGHNA, CDR2 YSLEER. The CDR3 is CASSQDPHITGYGYTF. The CDR3 DNA follows: TGCGCCAGCAGCCAAGACCCACATATCACAGGGTATGGCTACACCTTC.

The chain combines TRBV20-1 with TRBJ1-2; D gene unclear. CDR3 length: 10 residues. The germline V gene has CDR1 DFQATT and CDR2 SNEGSKA (reference sequence). Trimming removed 2 bases at V and 6 bases at J, with 4 bases between. The CDR3: CSARQDGYTF. Written as DNA, the CDR3 is TGCAGTGCTAGACAGGATGGCTACACCTTC.

The chain employs TRBV3-1 (or the pseudogene TRBV3-2) and TRBJ2-7, with a possible D match to TRBD2 (6 bases). Trimming took off 3 bases at V and 4 bases at J, with 13 bases between the two ends. The CDR3 is made up of 14 amino acids. The V gene's germline CDR1 is LGHDT and CDR2 YNNKEL (reference sequence). The CDR3 loop reads CASSQGRGPYEQYF. CDR3 DNA: TGTGCCAGCAGCCAGGGGCGGGGACCTTACGAGCAGTACTTC.

V and J are TRBV28 and TRBJ1-5, with 10 positions matching TRBD1. With 6 bases clipped from V and 9 bases from J, the junction kept 8 bases outside the gene matches. The CDR3 loop spans 14 amino acids. Looked up from germline, CDR1 is MDHEN and CDR2 is SYDVKM. The CDR3 DNA is TGTGCCAGCAGCAGGGACAGGGGTACTGGGCCCCAGCATTTT. It specifies CASSRDRGTGPQHF. The full variable domain, in which reference TRBV28 and TRBJ1-5 provide the parts outside the CDR3, is DVKVTQSSRYLVKRTGEKVFLECVQDMDHENMFWYRQDPGLGLRLIYFSYDVKMKEKGDIPEGYSVSREKKERFSLILESASTNQTSMYLCASSRDRGTGPQHFGDGTRLSIL.

The V call is TRBV6-5, the J call TRBJ1-1, with 7 bases fitting TRBD1. The length of the CDR3 is 15 residues. CDR1 is MNHEY and CDR2 is SVGAGI in the germline V gene. V lost 8 bases, J lost 2 bases, and 11 bases stayed unmatched. CDR3 sequence: CASGKYGTANTEAFF. The DNA of the CDR3 is TGTGCCAGCGGCAAATACGGGACAGCAAACACTGAAGCTTTCTTT.

The chain carries TRBV15 and TRBJ2-3, with D perhaps TRBD1 (6 bases). V lost 4 bases and J lost 2, with 22 bases in between. CDR1 is LNHNV and CDR2 is YYDKDF in the germline V gene (reference sequence). The CDR3 runs to 18 residues. In DNA form, the CDR3 reads TGTGCCACCAGCAAAAACCGAAACAGGGCGACCTACACAGATACGCAGTATTTT. It yields the protein CATSKNRNRATYTDTQYF.

This clone is a singleton in its sample. Other DNA variants within this sample encode the same CDR3. The chain links TRBV6-5 to TRBJ1-5; 9 bases are shared with TRBD1. Unmatched junction bases numbered 2, after V lost 9 bases and J lost 2 bases. Germline CDR1 and CDR2: MNHEY and SVGAGI. CDR3 size: 13 residues. As DNA, the CDR3 is TGTGCCAGTAGGACAGGGGGCAATCAGCCCCAGCATTTT. Its protein is CASRTGGNQPQHF.

The rearrangement links TRBV28 to TRBJ2-3; 9 bases map to TRBD2. V was clipped by 2 bases and J by 2 bases; unmatched bases: 11. The germline V gene encodes CDR1 MDHEN and CDR2 SYDVKM. CDR3 length: 18 residues. DNA for the CDR3: TGTGCCAGCAGTTTAGCGGGAGGGGCGTCTCTTCTCACAGATACGCAGTATTTT. It is translated as CASSLAGGASLLTDTQYF.

This chain uses TRBV7-2 with TRBJ2-7; D is ambiguous. The germline V gene has CDR1 SGHTA and CDR2 FQGNSA. The V end lost 3 bases, the J end lost 1 base, and 10 bases lay between the germline ends. This CDR3 region has 14 residues. The CDR3 spells CASSLPQSSYEQYF. CDR3 nucleotide sequence: TGTGCCAGCAGCTTGCCACAGAGTTCCTACGAGCAGTACTTC.

This sequence joins TRBV5-1 and TRBJ2-1, with D tentatively TRBD2 (6 bases). There are 15 residues in the CDR3. Germline V gene lookup returns CDR1 SGHRS and CDR2 YFSETQ. Deletions cut 3 bases from V and 3 bases from J, with 13 bases between. Here the CDR3 reads CASSSFWGDYNEQFF. CDR3 DNA sequence: TGCGCCAGCAGCTCTTTTTGGGGGGACTACAATGAGCAGTTCTTC.

Points on this clone: Within the sample, other DNA sequences also encode this same CDR3. The chain couples TRBV5-1 to TRBJ2-7, with TRBD1 matching 7 bases. CDR3 length: 13 residues. Germline V gene lookup returns CDR1 SGHRS and CDR2 YFSETQ. V dropped 0 bases and J dropped 7; count of bases not matched to a gene: 4. The CDR3 sequence is CASSLDRGGEQYV. The CDR3 DNA reads as TGCGCCAGCAGCTTGGACAGGGGTGGGGAGCAGTACGTC.

V is TRBV6-5 and J is TRBJ2-5; TRBD2 agrees at 7 bases. The CDR3 length is 12 residues. V shed 2 bases, J shed 9 bases, and the junction held 3 bases outside the gene matches. The germline V gene encodes CDR1 MNHEY and CDR2 SVGAGI. In DNA, the CDR3 is TGTGCCAGCAGTTACAATGGGGGGGCCCAGTACTTC. Its protein is CASSYNGGAQYF.